A selection of T cell receptor beta chains follows, all from one sample in a study of shared clonotypes between healthy human individuals. Clones were read by immunoSEQ multiplex PCR, and TCRdb kept only the in-frame ones, dropping some. The repertoire holds roughly 2.2 million clones, with about nine tenths as singletons. What was sequenced was naive CD4+ T cells from PBMCs. These receptor sequences come from a man aged 18 to 29 in good health. Some clones in this sample may be carry-over from other donors' samples. The CDR3 runs from the conserved cysteine through the conserved F or W. The order of the fields is CDR3 protein, J gene, V gene.

cdr3_aa: CSVQGGTGAKNIQYF
j_call: TRBJ2-4
v_call: TRBV29-1

cdr3_aa: CASRTTAPNTEAFF
j_call: TRBJ1-1
v_call: TRBV6-5

cdr3_aa: CASSVGGYSTDTQYF
j_call: TRBJ2-3
v_call: TRBV9

cdr3_aa: CASTSRASYNQPQHF
j_call: TRBJ1-5
v_call: TRBV28

cdr3_aa: CASSFWTSNTGELFF
j_call: TRBJ2-2
v_call: TRBV7-9

cdr3_aa: CASSSMGGQTDTQYF
j_call: TRBJ2-3
v_call: TRBV5-4

cdr3_aa: CASSFVVRSGNTIYF
j_call: TRBJ1-3
v_call: TRBV7-9

cdr3_aa: CATSRDLTGTSGNTIYF
j_call: TRBJ1-3
v_call: TRBV15

cdr3_aa: CASSLIAGGGNEQFF
j_call: TRBJ2-1
v_call: TRBV28

cdr3_aa: CASSLEGLYEQYF
j_call: TRBJ2-7
v_call: TRBV7-8

cdr3_aa: CASSPQWGLGLGEQFF
j_call: TRBJ2-1
v_call: TRBV7-9

cdr3_aa: CASNGQVNQPQHF
j_call: TRBJ1-5
v_call: TRBV2

cdr3_aa: CASSSGQGNYGYTF
j_call: TRBJ1-2
v_call: TRBV7-9

cdr3_aa: CASSVTESYEQYF
j_call: TRBJ2-7
v_call: TRBV6-5

cdr3_aa: CASSPLAGDFYEQYF
j_call: TRBJ2-7
v_call: TRBV7-9

cdr3_aa: CASSRGWSGRTDTQYF
j_call: TRBJ2-3
v_call: TRBV5-1

cdr3_aa: CASKTDYEQYF
j_call: TRBJ2-7
v_call: TRBV28

cdr3_aa: CASSESVGVGYTF
j_call: TRBJ1-2
v_call: TRBV2

cdr3_aa: CASSLTPGNSYEQYF
j_call: TRBJ2-7
v_call: TRBV7-3

cdr3_aa: CASSQGGGNEGTEAFF
j_call: TRBJ1-1
v_call: TRBV4-2

cdr3_aa: CASSPRAGGPSSGELFF
j_call: TRBJ2-2
v_call: TRBV11-3

cdr3_aa: CASSLVLFTDTQYF
j_call: TRBJ2-3
v_call: TRBV11-2

cdr3_aa: CASSLGSTGEDQPQHF
j_call: TRBJ1-5
v_call: TRBV5-1

cdr3_aa: CASSSLSGTPSSGNTIYF
j_call: TRBJ1-3
v_call: TRBV18

cdr3_aa: CASRMTADLNTEAFF
j_call: TRBJ1-1
v_call: TRBV5-1

cdr3_aa: CASSPLRAGVNTGELFF
j_call: TRBJ2-2
v_call: TRBV5-8

cdr3_aa: CASGSGTGIADTEAFF
j_call: TRBJ1-1
v_call: TRBV9

cdr3_aa: CASSPAPRLAPQETQYF
j_call: TRBJ2-5
v_call: TRBV5-4

cdr3_aa: CASSPQGDSTDTQYF
j_call: TRBJ2-3
v_call: TRBV7-3

cdr3_aa: CAISEVRSPTLNTEAFF
j_call: TRBJ1-1
v_call: TRBV10-3

cdr3_aa: CASRGRGLRMNTEAFF
j_call: TRBJ1-1
v_call: TRBV28

cdr3_aa: CASSTDRWGLADTDTQYF
j_call: TRBJ2-3
v_call: TRBV27

cdr3_aa: CASSVGYREKLFF
j_call: TRBJ1-4
v_call: TRBV9

cdr3_aa: CASRGAAAGNQPQHF
j_call: TRBJ1-5
v_call: TRBV2

cdr3_aa: CASSLASGRNYGYTF
j_call: TRBJ1-2
v_call: TRBV5-1

cdr3_aa: CASSLTGTLRNEQFF
j_call: TRBJ2-1
v_call: TRBV5-4

cdr3_aa: CASSPRLGSTDTQYF
j_call: TRBJ2-3
v_call: TRBV18

cdr3_aa: CASSFRERDYYGYTF
j_call: TRBJ1-2
v_call: TRBV4-2

cdr3_aa: CASSLTSGGRSEQYF
j_call: TRBJ2-7
v_call: TRBV7-9

cdr3_aa: CASRTSGGLNTGELFF
j_call: TRBJ2-2
v_call: TRBV5-1

cdr3_aa: CASSLVATGSYNEQFF
j_call: TRBJ2-1
v_call: TRBV5-1

cdr3_aa: CASSLGTSGRAGDTQYF
j_call: TRBJ2-3
v_call: TRBV7-3

cdr3_aa: CASSREAGVETQYF
j_call: TRBJ2-5
v_call: TRBV4-2

cdr3_aa: CASSNQRDTQYF
j_call: TRBJ2-3
v_call: TRBV25-1